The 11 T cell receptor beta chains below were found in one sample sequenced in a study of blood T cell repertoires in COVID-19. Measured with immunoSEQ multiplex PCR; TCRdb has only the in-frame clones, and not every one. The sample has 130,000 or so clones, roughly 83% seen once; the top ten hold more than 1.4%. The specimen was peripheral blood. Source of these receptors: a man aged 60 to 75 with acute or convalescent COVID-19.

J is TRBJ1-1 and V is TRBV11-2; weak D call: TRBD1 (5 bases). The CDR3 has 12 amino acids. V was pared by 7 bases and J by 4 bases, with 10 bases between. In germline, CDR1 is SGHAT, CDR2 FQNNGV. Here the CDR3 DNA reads TGTGCCAGCAACCAGGGCGGCACTGAAGCTTTCTTT. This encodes CASNQGGTEAFF. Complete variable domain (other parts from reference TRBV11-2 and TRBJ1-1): EAGVAQSPRYKIIEKRQSVAFWCNPISGHATLYWYQQILGQGPKLLIQFQNNGVVDDSQLPKDRFSAERLKGVDSTLKIQPAKLEDSAVYLCASNQGGTEAFFGQGTRLTVV.

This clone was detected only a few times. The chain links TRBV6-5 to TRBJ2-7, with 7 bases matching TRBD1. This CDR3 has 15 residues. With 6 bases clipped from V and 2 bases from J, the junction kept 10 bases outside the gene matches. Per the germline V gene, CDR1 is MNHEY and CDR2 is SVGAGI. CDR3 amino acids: CASRSTGLPPYEQYF. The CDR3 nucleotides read TGTGCCAGCAGGTCGACAGGGTTACCCCCCTACGAGCAGTACTTC.

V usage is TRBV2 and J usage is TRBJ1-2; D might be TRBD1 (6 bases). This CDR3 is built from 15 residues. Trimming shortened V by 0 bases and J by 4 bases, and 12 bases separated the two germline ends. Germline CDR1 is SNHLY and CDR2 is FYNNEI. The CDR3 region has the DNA TGTGCCAGCAGTGAAGCGTTCGCCAGGGGCTATGGCTACACCTTC. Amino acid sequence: CASSEAFARGYGYTF.

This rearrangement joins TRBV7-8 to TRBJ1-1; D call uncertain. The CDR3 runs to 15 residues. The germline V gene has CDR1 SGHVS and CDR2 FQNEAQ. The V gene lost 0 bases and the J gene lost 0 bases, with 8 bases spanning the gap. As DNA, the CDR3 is TGTGCCAGCAGCTTAGCGCGCTTAATGAACACTGAAGCTTTCTTT. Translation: CASSLARLMNTEAFF. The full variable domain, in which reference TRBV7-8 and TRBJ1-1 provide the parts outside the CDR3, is GAGVSQSPRYKVAKRGQDVALRCDPISGHVSLFWYQQALGQGPEFLTYFQNEAQLDKSGLPSDRFFAERPEGSVSTLKIQRTQQEDSAVYLCASSLARLMNTEAFFGQGTRLTVV.

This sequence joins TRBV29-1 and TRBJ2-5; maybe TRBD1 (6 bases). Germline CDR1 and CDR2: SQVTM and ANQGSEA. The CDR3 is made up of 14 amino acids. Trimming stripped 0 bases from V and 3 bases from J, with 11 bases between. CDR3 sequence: CSVEDIQGEETQYF. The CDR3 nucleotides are TGCAGCGTTGAAGATATACAGGGCGAAGAGACCCAGTACTTC.

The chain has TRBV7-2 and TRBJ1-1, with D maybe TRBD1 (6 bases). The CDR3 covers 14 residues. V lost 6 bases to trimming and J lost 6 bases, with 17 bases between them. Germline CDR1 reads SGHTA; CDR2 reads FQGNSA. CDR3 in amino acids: CASRLDRRRAEAFF. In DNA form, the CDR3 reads TGTGCCAGCAGATTGGACAGAAGAAGGGCTGAAGCTTTCTTT.

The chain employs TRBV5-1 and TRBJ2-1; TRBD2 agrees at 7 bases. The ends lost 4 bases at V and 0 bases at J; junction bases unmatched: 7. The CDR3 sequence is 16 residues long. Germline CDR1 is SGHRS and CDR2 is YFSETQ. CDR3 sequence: CASSTAAGSSYNEQFF. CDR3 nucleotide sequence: TGCGCCAGCAGCACTGCAGCGGGGAGCTCCTACAATGAGCAGTTCTTC.

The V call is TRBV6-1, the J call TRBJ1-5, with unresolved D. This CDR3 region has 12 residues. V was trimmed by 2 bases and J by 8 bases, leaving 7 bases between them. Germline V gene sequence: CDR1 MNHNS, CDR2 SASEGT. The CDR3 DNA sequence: TGTGCCAGCAGTGAACCCCCAAAGCCCCAGCATTTT. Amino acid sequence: CASSEPPKPQHF.

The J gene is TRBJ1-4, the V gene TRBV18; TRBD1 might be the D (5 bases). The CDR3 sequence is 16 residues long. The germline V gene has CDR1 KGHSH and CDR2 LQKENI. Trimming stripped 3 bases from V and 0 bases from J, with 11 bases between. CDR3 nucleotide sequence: TGTGCCAGCTCACCGCGGGCGGGGGCAACTAATGAAAAACTGTTTTTT. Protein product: CASSPRAGATNEKLFF.

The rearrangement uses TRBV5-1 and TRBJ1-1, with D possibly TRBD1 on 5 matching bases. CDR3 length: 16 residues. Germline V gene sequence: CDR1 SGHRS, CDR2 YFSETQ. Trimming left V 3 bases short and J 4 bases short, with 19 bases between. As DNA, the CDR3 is TGCGCCAGCAGCTCATCGGGGGGATTGCTGGGCACTGAAGCTTTCTTT. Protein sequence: CASSSSGGLLGTEAFF.

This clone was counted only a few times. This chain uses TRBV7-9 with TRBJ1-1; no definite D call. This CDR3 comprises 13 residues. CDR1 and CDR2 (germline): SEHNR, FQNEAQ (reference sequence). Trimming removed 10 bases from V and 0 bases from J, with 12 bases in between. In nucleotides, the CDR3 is TGTGCCACCGCCGCCGGTATGAACACTGAAGCTTTCTTT. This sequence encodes CATAAGMNTEAFF.